The 28 T cell receptor beta chains below were found in one sample sequenced in a study of T cells after yellow fever vaccination. TCRdb re-called the 5' RACE reads with MiXCR, one entry per CDR3 protein. This sample has 60,000 to 75,000 distinct CDR3 sequences, with under 8% found just once. Sequencing used CD8+ T cells sorted from PBMCs, obtained more than 35 days after the first yellow fever vaccination. The receptors shown here come from a man in his late teens or twenties who received the YFV17D yellow fever vaccine.

The rearrangement links TRBV5-5 to TRBJ2-7, with TRBD1 matching over 9 bases. Germline values: CDR1 SGHKS, CDR2 YYEKEE (reference sequence). This CDR3 has 13 amino acids. V gave up 4 bases and J gave up 7 bases; unmatched junction bases: 6. As DNA, the CDR3 is TGTGCCAGCAGCCCCGGACAGGGGTCGGAGCAGTACGTC. This codes for CASSPGQGSEQYV.

The chain has TRBV5-8 and TRBJ2-1, with 9 bases that match TRBD1. The V and J ends lost 3 bases and 5 bases, in that order; junction bases with no gene match: 3. This CDR3 is 14 amino acids long. Germline CDR1 reads SGHTS; CDR2 reads YDEGEE. CDR3 amino acids: CASSSGTGHNEQFF. The CDR3 nucleotides are TGTGCCAGCAGCTCCGGGACAGGGCACAATGAGCAGTTCTTC. The whole variable domain, filled in from reference TRBV5-8 and TRBJ2-1, reads EAGVTQSPTHLIKTRGQQATLRCSPISGHTSVYWYQQALGLGLQFLLWYDEGEERNRGNFPPRFSGRQFPNYSSELNVNALELEDSALYLCASSSGTGHNEQFFGPGTRLTVL.

This clonotype was seen repeatedly, ten times or more. The rearrangement joins TRBV12-3 or TRBV12-4 to TRBJ2-2, with a weak D call TRBD2 (6 bases). There are 14 residues in the CDR3. Trimming cost V 5 bases and J 7 bases, with 14 bases left between them. CDR3 in DNA: TGTGCCAGCAGTCGCTGGGGGGTAGGCGGGGAGCTGTTTTTT. This sequence encodes CASSRWGVGGELFF.

This clonotype was counted at least ten times. The rearrangement links TRBV28 to TRBJ1-1, with 7 nucleotides matching TRBD1. The CDR3 totals 17 residues. Germline V CDR1 and CDR2: MDHEN, SYDVKM. With V trimmed by 7 bases and J by 0 bases, 14 bases remained unmatched. This CDR3 reads CASNGGDRAYMNTEAFF. CDR3 nucleotide sequence: TGTGCCAGCAACGGGGGAGACAGGGCTTATATGAACACTGAAGCTTTCTTT.

With regard to this clonotype: One base away lies a much larger clone, so this may be a sequencing read error. V and J are TRBV7-9 and TRBJ2-1; D might be TRBD2 (6 bases). V was pared by 4 bases and J by 2 bases, with 15 bases between. This CDR3 contains 16 residues. CDR1 is SEHNR and CDR2 is FQNEAQ in the germline V gene (reference sequence). The CDR3 DNA reads as TGTGCCAGCAGCTCTCCTAACGGGGGAACCTACAATGAGCAGTTCTTC. Translated, it gives CASSSPNGGTYNEQFF.

This clonotype was observed at least ten times. The rearrangement uses TRBV2 and TRBJ2-3; D unclear. Germline CDR1 SNHLY, CDR2 FYNNEI. The ends were cut back, 2 bases at V and 5 bases at J, with 11 bases in the middle. The CDR3 runs 14 residues. DNA for the CDR3: TGTGCCAGCAGTGAACTAGACGGAATAGATACGCAGTATTTT. Protein sequence: CASSELDGIDTQYF.

The chain employs TRBV14 and TRBJ2-2, with D maybe TRBD2 (6 bases). With 4 bases removed from V and 3 bases from J, the gap between germline ends came to 21 bases. The V gene's germline CDR1 is SGHDN and CDR2 FVKESK. The CDR3 is 18 residues long. The CDR3 DNA reads TGTGCCAGCAGCCCCACCGCCGGGGGAAATTCGTACACCGGGGAGCTGTTTTTT. Translation: CASSPTAGGNSYTGELFF.

The V and J genes are TRBV6-1 and TRBJ1-5; tentatively, D is TRBD1 (5 bases). Trimming stripped 3 bases from V and 2 bases from J, with 11 bases between. The germline CDR1 and CDR2 sequences are MNHNS and SASEGT. This CDR3 spans 15 amino acids. CDR3 bases: TGTGCCAGCAGTGACCTCCAGGGCGGCAATCAGCCCCAGCATTTT. It is translated as CASSDLQGGNQPQHF.

The chain carries TRBV29-1 and TRBJ2-3; D not certain. Trimming stripped 2 bases from V and 0 bases from J, with 12 bases between. Germline loops: CDR1 SQVTM, CDR2 ANQGSEA. The CDR3 runs 15 residues. As DNA, the CDR3 is TGCAGCGTTGAAATCCGTTTTAGTAGCACAGATACGCAGTATTTT. It encodes CSVEIRFSSTDTQYF.

V is TRBV7-6 and J is TRBJ2-3; 10 nucleotides agree with TRBD2. In germline, CDR1 is SGHVS, CDR2 FNYEAQ. Trimming at V came to 6 bases and at J to 13 bases, leaving 16 bases not matched to a gene. The CDR3 length is 15 residues. The CDR3 protein is CASSLSGGPPVQEYF. The CDR3 bases are TGTGCCAGCAGTCTTAGCGGGGGGCCCCCCGTTCAGGAGTATTTT.

In its sample, this clonotype was seen many times. The rearrangement links TRBV27 to TRBJ2-5; D unclear. The length of the CDR3 is 13 residues. Germline assignment: CDR1 MNHEY and CDR2 SMNVEV (reference sequence). V was shortened by 6 bases and J by 2 bases, with 10 bases between the two germline ends. CDR3 DNA: TGTGCCAGCAGCATGGGCGGACAAGAGACCCAGTACTTC. Protein sequence: CASSMGGQETQYF.

This clonotype has at least ten counts. The J gene is TRBJ2-5, the V gene TRBV25-1, with 11 positions matching TRBD2. V was pared by 3 bases and J by 1 base, with 7 bases of the junction left unmatched. Germline V lookup: CDR1 MGHDK, CDR2 SYGVNS. This CDR3 is 17 amino acids long. CDR3 sequence: CASSEGTSGRLQETQYF. In DNA, the CDR3 is TGTGCCAGCAGTGAGGGGACTAGCGGAAGACTCCAAGAGACCCAGTACTTC.

This clonotype showed up many times. This chain links TRBV7-3 with TRBJ2-1; unclear D gene. Germline assignment: CDR1 SGHTA and CDR2 FQGTGA. The CDR3 length is 15 residues. Trimming removed 3 bases at V and 0 bases at J, with 9 bases between. The chain's CDR3 is CASSFVLSSYNEQFF. The CDR3 DNA follows: TGTGCCAGCAGCTTCGTACTAAGCTCCTACAATGAGCAGTTCTTC.

This clonotype turned up a few times. The J gene is TRBJ1-1, the V gene TRBV6-2 or TRBV6-3, with D unclear. The CDR3 spans 17 residues. Looked up from germline, CDR1 is MNHEY and CDR2 is SVGEGT. Deletions cut 2 bases from V and 2 bases from J, with 18 bases between. DNA of the CDR3: TGTGCCAGCAGTTACGGACCCCCAAGAAGGAGTAACACTGAAGCTTTCTTT. Protein product: CASSYGPPRRSNTEAFF.

This clonotype occurred many times. The chain couples TRBV7-6 to TRBJ2-7, with TRBD2 matching 8 bases. Germline assignment: CDR1 SGHVS and CDR2 FNYEAQ. V shed 5 bases and J 7 bases; nucleotides not matched to a gene: 7. The CDR3 extends over 13 amino acids. DNA for the CDR3: TGTGCCAGCAGCCGTACCGGGGGGGATGAGCAGTACGTC. It yields the protein CASSRTGGDEQYV.

This clonotype was detected only a few times. The gene calls are TRBV30 and TRBJ2-7, with TRBD2 as a possible D gene (5 bases). The germline V gene has CDR1 GTSNPN and CDR2 SVGIG (reference sequence). Trimming left V 0 bases short and J 4 bases short, with 16 bases between. The CDR3 is 15 residues long. Written as DNA, the CDR3 is TGTGCCTGGAGTGTAGCGGCAGCGGTGGGATACGAGCAGTACTTC. Protein: CAWSVAAAVGYEQYF.

This clonotype was recorded at least ten times. The chain has TRBV7-9 and TRBJ1-1; no clear D. There are 11 residues in the CDR3. V lost 3 bases, J lost 6 bases, and 5 bases lay in between. CDR1 is SEHNR and CDR2 is FQNEAQ in the germline V gene (reference sequence). CDR3 region: CASSLEPEAFF. The CDR3 DNA follows: TGTGCCAGCAGCTTGGAGCCTGAAGCTTTCTTT.

This clonotype was counted many times. The V gene is TRBV7-6, the J gene TRBJ1-4, with D possibly matching TRBD1 (6 bases). Trimming pared 1 base from V and 6 bases from J, leaving 21 bases between. CDR1 is SGHVS and CDR2 is FNYEAQ in the germline V gene. This CDR3 region has 18 residues. The CDR3 DNA reads as TGTGCCAGCAGCTTAGATCCATCAGGAGGGGGTTACGATGAAAAACTGTTTTTT. Protein: CASSLDPSGGGYDEKLFF. The full variable domain, rest sourced from reference TRBV7-6 and TRBJ1-4, is GAGVSQSPRYKVTKRGQDVALRCDPISGHVSLYWYRQALGQGPEFLTYFNYEAQQDKSGLPNDRFSAERPEGSISTLTIQRTEQRDSAMYRCASSLDPSGGGYDEKLFFGSGTQLSVL.

This clonotype was observed a few times. V usage is TRBV7-2 and J usage is TRBJ1-2, with a weak D call TRBD1 (5 bases). The CDR3 loop spans 15 amino acids. V was shortened by 6 bases and J by 8 bases, with 22 bases between the two germline ends. Looked up from germline, CDR1 is SGHTA and CDR2 is FQGNSA. The CDR3 sequence: CASRQNVGREVGYTF. Here the CDR3 DNA reads TGTGCCAGCAGACAAAACGTAGGCAGGGAGGTGGGCTACACCTTC.

This clonotype was counted many times. This chain connects TRBV5-1 to TRBJ2-3; tentatively, D is TRBD1 (6 bases). The CDR3 totals 15 residues. Germline V CDR1 and CDR2: SGHRS, YFSETQ. V was shortened by 3 bases and J by 3 bases, with 14 bases between the two germline ends. The chain's CDR3 is CASSSTGTTTDTQYF. In DNA form, the CDR3 reads TGCGCCAGCAGCTCGACCGGGACAACTACAGATACGCAGTATTTT.

This clonotype was seen repeatedly, ten times or more. This chain joins TRBV27 and TRBJ2-3; possibly TRBD2 for D (6 bases). V was shortened by 2 bases and J by 5 bases, with 17 bases between the two germline ends. This CDR3 spans 16 amino acids. Germline CDR1 reads MNHEY; CDR2 reads SMNVEV (reference sequence). The DNA of the CDR3 is TGTGCCAGCAGTTTAGGCGTGTCTAGCGTGAGAGATACGCAGTATTTT. Amino acids: CASSLGVSSVRDTQYF.

This clonotype came up a few times. The J gene is TRBJ2-3, the V gene TRBV19; the D is unclear. Trimming took off 6 bases at V and 10 bases at J, with 5 bases between the two ends. The CDR3 sequence is 9 residues long. Germline CDR1 reads LNHDA; CDR2 reads SQIVND (reference sequence). CDR3 loop: CASRPPQYF. The CDR3 bases are TGTGCCAGTAGGCCTCCGCAGTATTTT.

The V gene is TRBV7-2, the J gene TRBJ2-7; D ambiguous. CDR3 length: 13 residues. Trimming pared 5 bases from V and 3 bases from J, leaving 11 bases between. The germline V gene encodes CDR1 SGHTA and CDR2 FQGNSA. The CDR3 DNA reads as TGTGCCAGCAGCCTGAGTTACAACTACGAGCAGTACGTC. Amino acid sequence: CASSLSYNYEQYV.

Ten or more counts support this clonotype. The rearrangement links TRBV5-1 to TRBJ2-7, with D possibly being TRBD1 (5 bases). Germline loops: CDR1 SGHRS, CDR2 YFSETQ. V gave up 0 bases and J gave up 3 bases, with 16 bases separating them. The CDR3 consists of 16 residues. CDR3 nucleotide sequence: TGCGCCAGCAGCTTGGCTTTCCAGGGTTCACTCTACGAGCAGTACTTC. Protein product: CASSLAFQGSLYEQYF.

The chain links TRBV27 to TRBJ2-1; D gene ambiguous. The germline V gene has CDR1 MNHEY and CDR2 SMNVEV (reference sequence). The CDR3 length is 12 residues. The V end lost 10 bases, the J end lost 6 bases, and 13 bases lay between the germline ends. CDR3 amino acids: CATTSLGNEQFF. The DNA for the CDR3 is TGTGCCACCACATCGCTAGGCAATGAGCAGTTCTTC.

The V and J genes are TRBV29-1 and TRBJ2-7; possibly TRBD2 for D (6 bases). Germline V lookup: CDR1 SQVTM, CDR2 ANQGSEA. The germline V and J ends were trimmed by 6 bases and 3 bases, with 24 bases remaining between them. The CDR3 is 16 amino acids. CDR3 nucleotides: TGCAGCGTCGTCGGGGGATCCCGCTCCGACTACTACGAGCAGTACTTC. It specifies CSVVGGSRSDYYEQYF.

At least ten counts were recorded for this clonotype. CDR3 sequence: CASSLRPGGTGELFF. The CDR3 DNA reads as TGTGCCAGCAGCTTAAGACCGGGAGGCACCGGGGAGCTGTTTTTT. The genes are TRBV7-6 and TRBJ2-2; TRBD2 aligns across 7 bases. The junction had 4 bases not matched to a gene; V was cut back by 2 bases and J by 4 bases. Germline lookup yields CDR1 SGHVS and CDR2 FNYEAQ. The CDR3 is 15 amino acids.

There are a few counts of this clonotype. The chain carries TRBV20-1 and TRBJ1-4, with unresolved D. CDR1 DFQATT and CDR2 SNEGSKA come from the germline V gene (reference sequence). V was trimmed by 0 bases and J by 4 bases, leaving 9 bases between them. The CDR3 spans 14 residues. As DNA, the CDR3 is TGCAGTGCTAGAGATGGAGCGGATAATGAAAAACTGTTTTTT. Translation gives CSARDGADNEKLFF.